This T cell receptor beta chain appears in the sequencing data of a study of blood T cell repertoires in COVID-19. Some clones are missing from TCRdb's copy, which holds only in-frame ones; the method was immunoSEQ multiplex PCR. The sample consists of roughly 150,000 clones, about 80% of them appearing once. This TCR was sampled from a human donor in a cohort sampled during active COVID-19. Sequenced material: peripheral blood.

The CDR3 loop reads CASSLERGSTDTQYF. CDR3 coding DNA: TGTGCCAGCAGCTTGGAGCGGGGCAGCACAGATACGCAGTATTTT. The chain links TRBV7-9 to TRBJ2-3; 7 positions agree with TRBD2. With 3 bases clipped from V and 0 bases from J, the junction kept 3 bases outside the gene matches. Germline CDR1 and CDR2: SEHNR and FQNEAQ (reference sequence). The CDR3 sequence is 15 residues long. Looking up the rest from reference TRBV7-9 and TRBJ2-3 gives the full variable domain: DTGVSQNPRHKITKRGQNVTFRCDPISEHNRLYWYRQTLGQGPEFLTYFQNEAQLEKSRLLSDRFSAERPKGSFSTLEIQRTEQGDSAMYLCASSLERGSTDTQYFGPGTRLTVL.